This T cell receptor (beta chain) was obtained from a study of T cells in Graves' hyperthyroidism and ophthalmopathy (dated by TCRdb to about 2019). Broadly, across the study: To identify distinguishing TCR V-J signatures, a discovery cohort of about 95 patients was used, comprising 43 with Graves' ophthalmopathy and some 57 with stable Graves' hyperthyroidism. Prospective prediction of ophthalmopathy was tested in an independent validation cohort of 18 to 20 hyperthyroidism patients and 15 to 17 patients who later progressed to ophthalmopathy. The approximately 100 discovery patients were randomly split 7:3 into training and test sets. In addition, the study compared T-cell repertoires in thyroid tissue and in blood from several Graves' hyperthyroidism patients. After blood sampling, hyperthyroidism patients were treated with methimazole at a starting dose of 30 mg daily, and ophthalmopathy patients were treated with high-dose intravenous methylprednisolone. The paper describes TCR Vbeta CDR3 sequencing of around 140 peripheral blood samples, made up of 43 ophthalmopathy patients, around 78 hyperthyroidism patients and 17 progressor patients. Findings and caveats that apply to the study as a whole: No statistical method was used to set the sample size in advance, and investigators knew the group allocation. Blood samples also contained most of the expanded thyroid clonotypes (frequency above 0.001), which suggests that blood repertoires may reflect thyroid immune responses. In validation, progression to ophthalmopathy was predicted by the model with 70.59% sensitivity and just over 72% specificity, a median of roughly 6 months before onset. A model built on a 13 V-J signature distinguished ophthalmopathy from stable hyperthyroidism, reaching around 90% sensitivity and under 84% specificity in cross-validation and 80%/75% in testing.

TCR beta CDR3 regions were amplified from RNA transcripts. A first-round RT-PCR of the TCR CDR3 used the HTBI primer set with the Qiagen OneStep RT-PCR kit. Libraries were constructed in a second round of multiplex PCR, after which size selection and purification were performed. Sequencing of the libraries was done on an Illumina HiSeq2000 using paired-end 100 bp reads. Per the original workflow: Raw data were processed with SOAPnuke, discarding reads with adapters, uncalled bases, mean Phred below 15, or no exact constant-primer or identifier match. COPE v1.2.5 was used to merge the high-quality paired reads, and each unique nucleotide sequence was defined as a clonotype. Clonotypes were aligned to IMGT TRBV, TRBD and TRBJ reference segments using MiTCR v1.1. The analysis included only V-J combinations with a frequency above 0.0001, which together covered roughly 99% of the repertoires. A TCS score was defined as the ratio of F50 (clonal expansion) to E x V (chaos), with BLOSUM62-based TCRdist applied between CDR3 peptides within each V-J. Welch's t-statistics and random forest reduced some 510 V-J features to 10 to 15, which were used in a naive Bayes classifier (R e1071). The Morisita-Horn index was used to measure how similar the thyroid and blood repertoires were. The raw public data were reprocessed by TCRdb itself: fastp quality trimming at Q25, MiXCR clonotype calling, in-frame beta chains only. Identical CDR3 proteins give one entry, which carries the most common genes and DNA. None of the V and J calls come from the authors' own analysis; TCRdb made them. The sample includes 650,000 to 800,000 distinct CDR3 sequences, with less than 45% observed a single time. About 7% of the sample goes to the ten largest clones.

This clonotype was counted between two and nine times. Its antigen has not been determined. The input lacks base qualities; no much larger clone sits a single base away. The CDR3 numbers 15 residues from cysteine through phenylalanine. Of all the DNA, just the CDR3 is kept, 45 bases in frame from base 1. V is cut back by 7 bases and J by 3 bases, with 9 bases in the junction unmatched. As encoded in the germline V gene (reference sequence), CDR1 is LNHDA while CDR2 is SQIVND. Patients with uncontrolled infections, other autoimmune diseases, pregnancy or lactation were excluded. Clinical symptoms, serum thyroxine and TRAb, thyroid ultrasound, and orbital computed tomography formed the basis for the diagnoses. Total RNA was extracted using Trizol reagent, and RNA quality was assessed on an Agilent 2100 Bioanalyzer.

The sample was peripheral blood or thyroid tissue (not recorded which). Recombination linked TRBV19 to TRBJ1-3; the junction holds 7 bases that match TRBD1. This clonotype was sampled from an adult man with Graves' disease, either hyperthyroidism or ophthalmopathy (not recorded which). CDR3 reads: CASTIDRASGNTIYF. The DNA reads as follows: TGTGCCAGTACCATCGACAGGGCTAGTGGAAACACCATATATTTT.